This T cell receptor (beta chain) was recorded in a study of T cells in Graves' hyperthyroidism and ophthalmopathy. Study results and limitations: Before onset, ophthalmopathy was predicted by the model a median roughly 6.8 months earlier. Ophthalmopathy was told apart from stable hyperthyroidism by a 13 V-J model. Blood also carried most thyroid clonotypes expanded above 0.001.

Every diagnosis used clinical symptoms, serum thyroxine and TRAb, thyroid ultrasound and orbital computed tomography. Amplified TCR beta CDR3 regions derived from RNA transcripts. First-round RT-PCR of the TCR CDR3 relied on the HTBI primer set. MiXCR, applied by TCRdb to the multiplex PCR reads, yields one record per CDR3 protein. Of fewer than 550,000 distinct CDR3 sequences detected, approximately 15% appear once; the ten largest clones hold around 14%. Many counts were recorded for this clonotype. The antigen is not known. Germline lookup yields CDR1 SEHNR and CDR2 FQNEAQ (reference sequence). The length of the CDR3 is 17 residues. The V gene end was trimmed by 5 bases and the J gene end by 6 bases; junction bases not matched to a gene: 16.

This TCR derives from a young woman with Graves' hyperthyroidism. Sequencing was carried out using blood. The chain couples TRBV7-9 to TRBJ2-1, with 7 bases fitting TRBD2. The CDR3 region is CASSPIGGGGGPNEQFF. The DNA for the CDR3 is TGTGCCAGCAGCCCCATTGGAGGCGGGGGAGGTCCCAATGAGCAGTTCTTC.